This entry is about one T cell receptor (beta chain). This entry is derived from a study of technical replicates of blood from a few donors. The V end lost 4 bases, the J end lost 1 base, and 10 bases lay between the germline ends. The CDR3 has 15 amino acids. Germline V gives CDR1 MGHRA, CDR2 YSYEKL. Here immunoSEQ multiplex PCR was the method, and the copy in TCRdb shows in-frame clones only, minus some. The repertoire holds about 76,000 clones, with roughly 90% as singletons. The receptor was isolated from a human donor in good health. The source material was T cells isolated from PBMCs. This chain joins TRBV4-1 and TRBJ2-2; D gene unclear. The chain's CDR3 is CASSPNYLNTGELFF. CDR3 sequence (DNA): TGCGCCAGCAGCCCAAACTACTTGAACACCGGGGAGCTGTTTTTT.